The 30 T cell receptor beta chains below were found in one sample sequenced in a study of monozygotic twins with inflammatory bowel disease. TCRdb reworked the 5' RACE reads into one entry per CDR3 protein, no DNA. This table holds 200,000 to 250,000 distinct CDR3 sequences. The source material was blood. These receptors came from a human donor with ulcerative colitis or Crohn's disease, or a healthy co-twin of an affected twin (not recorded which).

The chain carries TRBV4-3 and TRBJ2-7; TCRdb's D call, TRBD2, is unchecked because there is no DNA. This CDR3 contains 16 residues. CDR1 LGHNA and CDR2 YSLEER come from the germline V gene. Here the CDR3 reads CASGQGYYRSSYEQYF.

The chain recombines TRBV7-9 with TRBJ2-1; with no DNA, the TCRdb D assignment of TRBD1 cannot be verified. Per germline, CDR1 SEHNR and CDR2 FQNEAQ (reference sequence). CDR3 size: 17 residues. CDR3 region: CASSLTHTGGVYNEQFF.

The chain employs TRBV14 and TRBJ2-7. Germline lookup yields CDR1 SGHDN and CDR2 FVKESK. The CDR3 has 15 amino acids. The CDR3: CASSQVGQGYYEQYF.

The rearrangement joins TRBV27 to TRBJ1-5. This CDR3 region has 14 residues. CDR1 MNHEY and CDR2 SMNVEV come from the germline V gene (reference sequence). CDR3 residues: CASSLDDRNQPQHF.

The genes are TRBV7-2 and TRBJ2-1; no DNA is available, so the TRBD1 call from TCRdb remains unchecked. Germline V gene sequence: CDR1 SGHTA, CDR2 FQGNSA. CDR3 length: 17 residues. The CDR3: CASRGRGPRNSYNEQFF.

The rearrangement links TRBV19 to TRBJ1-5. CDR3 size: 14 residues. The germline V gene has CDR1 LNHDA and CDR2 SQIVND (reference sequence). Here the CDR3 reads CASRTKISNQPQHF.

This chain joins TRBV27 and TRBJ2-3. There are 13 residues in the CDR3. CDR1 MNHEY and CDR2 SMNVEV come from the germline V gene (reference sequence). The CDR3 is CASSWRTADTQYF.

This chain joins TRBV6-1 and TRBJ1-1. Germline CDR1 is MNHNS and CDR2 is SASEGT. This CDR3 has 14 residues. CDR3 loop: CASSVQTVVTEAFF.

The J gene is TRBJ1-5, the V gene TRBV20-1; TCRdb returns TRBD1, unconfirmable since there is no DNA. Germline V gene data show CDR1 as DFQATT and CDR2 as SNEGSKA (reference sequence). The CDR3 runs to 14 residues. CDR3 protein: CSALETGKNQPQHF.

This sequence joins TRBV30 and TRBJ2-1; TCRdb designates TRBD2, a call that cannot be tested without DNA. CDR1 and CDR2 from the germline V gene are GTSNPN and SVGIG (reference sequence). The CDR3 is 14 amino acids. CDR3 sequence reads: CAWSLAGGSNEQFF.

The chain is built from TRBV11-2 and TRBJ2-2; TCRdb gives TRBD2 as the D gene, but with no DNA this cannot be confirmed. CDR3 length: 15 amino acids. The germline CDR1 and CDR2 sequences are SGHAT and FQNNGV. Here the CDR3 reads CASSFRVLNTGELFF.

This sequence joins TRBV2 and TRBJ2-5; there is no DNA to check the TCRdb D call of TRBD1. This CDR3 has 15 residues. Germline CDR1 reads SNHLY; CDR2 reads FYNNEI. The CDR3 is CASSEEQGAQQTQYF.

This sequence joins TRBV10-3 and TRBJ1-1; the TRBD1 assignment by TCRdb is unverifiable without DNA. Germline V gene lookup returns CDR1 ENHRY and CDR2 SYGVKD. There are 12 residues in the CDR3. The CDR3 spells CATRRLNTEAFF.

This sequence joins TRBV4-1 and TRBJ2-3; as DNA is missing, the TRBD2 call by TCRdb cannot be tested. Per the germline V gene, CDR1 is MGHRA and CDR2 is YSYEKL. The CDR3 runs 15 residues. CDR3 region: CASSQGGLAADTQYF.

The V gene is TRBV5-6, the J gene TRBJ1-2. The germline CDR1 and CDR2 sequences are SGHDT and YYEEEE. CDR3 size: 14 residues. CDR3 in amino acids: CASSTRAQMNGYTF.

The CDR3 here is CASRSRDKYEQYF. V gene TRBV5-4 combines with J gene TRBJ2-7; the TCRdb call, TRBD1, lacks DNA for checking. CDR1 is SGHNT, CDR2 YYREEE, per germline (reference sequence). The CDR3 length is 13 residues.

This rearrangement joins TRBV19 to TRBJ2-1; TCRdb indicates TRBD2, and absent DNA this call remains unverified. The germline CDR1 and CDR2 sequences are LNHDA and SQIVND (reference sequence). There are 15 residues in the CDR3. CDR3 loop: CASSARPGTYNEQFF.

The J gene is TRBJ1-4, the V gene TRBV27; without DNA, the TCRdb call of TRBD1 cannot be checked. Germline V gene sequence: CDR1 MNHEY, CDR2 SMNVEV (reference sequence). The CDR3 has 14 residues. CDR3 protein: CDSRRTLTNEKLFF.

CDR3 loop: CSARDPTYGYTF. The chain uses TRBV20-1 and TRBJ1-2. The V gene's germline CDR1 is DFQATT and CDR2 SNEGSKA (reference sequence). The CDR3 is 12 residues long.

The rearrangement links TRBV7-8 to TRBJ2-5; TCRdb returns TRBD1, unconfirmable since there is no DNA. The CDR3 contains 15 residues. Germline CDR1 is SGHVS and CDR2 is FQNEAQ. The chain's CDR3 is CASSSTGTMGETQYF.

This rearrangement joins TRBV20-1 to TRBJ1-3; TCRdb gives TRBD1 as the D gene, but with no DNA this cannot be confirmed. CDR1 is DFQATT and CDR2 is SNEGSKA in the germline V gene (reference sequence). The CDR3 loop spans 13 amino acids. CDR3 sequence: CSAYRDSRNTIYF.

The gene calls are TRBV5-1 and TRBJ2-5; absent DNA, TCRdb's TRBD2 call cannot be checked. Germline V gene sequence: CDR1 SGHRS, CDR2 YFSETQ. The CDR3 contains 17 residues. CDR3 loop: CASSLVGTSGAWETQYF.

The V gene is TRBV7-3, the J gene TRBJ2-7; as DNA is missing, the TRBD2 call by TCRdb cannot be tested. The CDR3 extends over 15 amino acids. Per the germline V gene, CDR1 is SGHTA and CDR2 is FQGTGA. CDR3 protein: CASSLIWDYTYEQYF.

J is TRBJ1-1 and V is TRBV15. The CDR3 is 13 residues long. CDR1 and CDR2 (germline): LNHNV, YYDKDF (reference sequence). The chain's CDR3 is CATTNGWGTEAFF.

The V and J genes are TRBV29-1 and TRBJ2-5; the D gene TCRdb calls, TRBD1, cannot be checked with no DNA. This CDR3 comprises 16 residues. The germline CDR1 and CDR2 sequences are SQVTM and ANQGSEA. The CDR3 sequence: CSVESPGQAVGETQYF.

The V call is TRBV7-6, the J call TRBJ1-1; TCRdb returns TRBD1, unconfirmable since there is no DNA. Germline assignment: CDR1 SGHVS and CDR2 FNYEAQ. This CDR3 contains 13 residues. The chain's CDR3 is CASSISRGREAFF.

The rearrangement uses TRBV30 and TRBJ2-7; absent DNA, TCRdb's TRBD1 call cannot be checked. Germline lookup yields CDR1 GTSNPN and CDR2 SVGIG (reference sequence). There are 14 residues in the CDR3. The CDR3 region is CAWSPGVPSYEQYF.

The rearrangement joins TRBV18 to TRBJ2-5; the D call of TRBD1 rests on TCRdb alone, since no DNA is present to check it. The CDR3 extends over 14 amino acids. Germline V CDR1 and CDR2: KGHSH, LQKENI. CDR3 protein: CASSLYGGSETQYF.

This chain joins TRBV20-1 and TRBJ2-2. Germline lookup yields CDR1 DFQATT and CDR2 SNEGSKA (reference sequence). The CDR3 runs 18 residues. CDR3 amino acids: CSARDSGYKVLGTGELFF.

The gene calls are TRBV6-2 or TRBV6-3 and TRBJ2-7; absent DNA, TCRdb's TRBD1 call cannot be checked. The CDR3 totals 12 residues. Germline values: CDR1 MNHEY, CDR2 SVGEGT. Here the CDR3 reads CASSWQGTTQYF.